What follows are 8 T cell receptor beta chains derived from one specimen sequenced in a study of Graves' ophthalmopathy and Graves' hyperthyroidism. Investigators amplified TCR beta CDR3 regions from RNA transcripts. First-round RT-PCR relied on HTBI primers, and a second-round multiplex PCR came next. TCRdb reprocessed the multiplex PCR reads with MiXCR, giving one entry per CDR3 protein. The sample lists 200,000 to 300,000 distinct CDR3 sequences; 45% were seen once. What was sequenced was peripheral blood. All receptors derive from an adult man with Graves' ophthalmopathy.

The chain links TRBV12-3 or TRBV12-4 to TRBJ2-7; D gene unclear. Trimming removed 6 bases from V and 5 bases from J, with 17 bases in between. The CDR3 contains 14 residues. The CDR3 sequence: CASRETGPADEQYF. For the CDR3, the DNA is TGTGCCAGCAGGGAGACCGGACCGGCGGACGAGCAGTACTTC.

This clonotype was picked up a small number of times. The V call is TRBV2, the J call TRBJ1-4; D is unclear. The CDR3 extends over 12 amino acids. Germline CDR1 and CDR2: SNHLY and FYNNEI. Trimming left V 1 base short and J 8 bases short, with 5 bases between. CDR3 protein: CASSEGWEKLFF. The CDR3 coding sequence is TGTGCCAGCAGTGAAGGTTGGGAAAAACTGTTTTTT.

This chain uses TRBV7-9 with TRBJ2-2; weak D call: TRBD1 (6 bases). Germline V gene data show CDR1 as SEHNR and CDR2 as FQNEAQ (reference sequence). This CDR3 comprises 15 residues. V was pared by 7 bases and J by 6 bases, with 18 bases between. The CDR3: CASTVKGTPPGELFF. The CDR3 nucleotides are TGTGCCAGCACCGTCAAGGGGACACCTCCCGGGGAGCTGTTTTTT. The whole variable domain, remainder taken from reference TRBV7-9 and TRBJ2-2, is DTGVSQNPRHKITKRGQNVTFRCDPISEHNRLYWYRQTLGQGPEFLTYFQNEAQLEKSRLLSDRFSAERPKGSFSTLEIQRTEQGDSAMYLCASTVKGTPPGELFFGEGSRLTVL.

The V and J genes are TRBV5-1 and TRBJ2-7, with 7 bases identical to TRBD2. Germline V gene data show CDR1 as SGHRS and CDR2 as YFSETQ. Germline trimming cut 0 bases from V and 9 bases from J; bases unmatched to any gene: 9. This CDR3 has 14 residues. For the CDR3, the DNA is TGCGCCAGCAGCTTGGTGGTGAGCGCTAGCGGGCAGTACTTC. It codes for CASSLVVSASGQYF.

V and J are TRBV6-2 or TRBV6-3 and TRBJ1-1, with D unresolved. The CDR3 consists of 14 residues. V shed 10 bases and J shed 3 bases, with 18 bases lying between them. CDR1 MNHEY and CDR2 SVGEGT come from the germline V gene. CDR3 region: CATGRVPVYTEAFF. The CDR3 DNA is TGTGCCACCGGGAGGGTACCGGTGTACACTGAAGCTTTCTTT.

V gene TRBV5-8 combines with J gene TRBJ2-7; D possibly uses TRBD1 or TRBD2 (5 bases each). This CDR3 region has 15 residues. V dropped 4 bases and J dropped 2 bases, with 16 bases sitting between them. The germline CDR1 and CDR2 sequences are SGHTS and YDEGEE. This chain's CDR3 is CASSLQEDITYEQYF. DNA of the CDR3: TGTGCCAGCAGCCTCCAGGAGGACATAACCTACGAGCAGTACTTC.

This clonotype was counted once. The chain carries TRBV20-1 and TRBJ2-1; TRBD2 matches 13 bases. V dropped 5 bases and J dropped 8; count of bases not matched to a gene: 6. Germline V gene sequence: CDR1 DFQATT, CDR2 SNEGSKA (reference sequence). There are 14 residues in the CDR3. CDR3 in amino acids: CSAWGLAGNDEQFF. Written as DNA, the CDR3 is TGCAGTGCTTGGGGACTAGCGGGAAATGATGAGCAGTTCTTC.

The CDR3 coding sequence is TGTGCCAGCAGCCAACAGGGGGAGCGGGGCTACACCTTC. This gives the protein CASSQQGERGYTF. The chain employs TRBV9 and TRBJ1-2, with 8 bases aligning to TRBD1. Germline lookup yields CDR1 SGDLS and CDR2 YYNGEE. This CDR3 region has 13 residues. Unmatched junction bases numbered 7, after V lost 4 bases and J lost 8 bases.